This T cell receptor (beta chain) was identified during a study of blood T cell repertoires in COVID-19. Background on the study: Donors in the United States, Italy and Spain gave samples during acute or convalescent COVID-19.

Authors' processing steps: The assay estimated nucleated cells by amplifying reference gene primers. The method was immunoSEQ multiplex PCR; TCRdb's version includes in-frame clones alone and lacks a portion of them. V and J calls and clone size follow that table, whereas D and trimming were derived from the DNA. Here the sample spans 140,000 or so clones, approximately 87% being singletons. This CDR3 comprises 14 residues. Losses at the gene ends were 5 bases for V and 5 bases for J; bases not matched to a gene: 4. The V gene's germline CDR1 is LNHDA and CDR2 SQIVND (reference sequence). The source of this sequence is a woman aged 45-59 years with active or convalescent COVID-19. Sequenced input: peripheral blood. This chain joins TRBV19 and TRBJ1-3, with 9 bases matching TRBD1. The CDR3 sequence: CASSPGQGRNTIYF. Written as DNA, the CDR3 is TGTGCCAGTAGTCCGGGACAGGGACGAAACACCATATATTTT.